The clone carrying this T cell receptor beta chain was picked up a small number of times. According to the study, genomic DNA was the template for TCR beta VDJ and CDR3 profiling. TCRdb recomputed calls from the reads with MiXCR, one row per CDR3 protein. The sample holds fewer than 200,000 distinct CDR3 sequences, approximately 48% seen once. This sample was taken from a study of CD8+CD57+ T cells in acquired aplastic anemia. Those patients picked for sequencing had displayed CD8+CD57+ cell expansion on flow cytometry. Material for sequencing was sorted CD4+, CD8+, or CD8+CD57+ T cells (not recorded which) from PBMCs. The source is a human donor with aplastic anemia.

The CDR3 protein is CASSLGAVYGYTF. The CDR3 nucleotides are TGTGCCAGCAGCTTAGGGGCAGTCTATGGCTACACCTTC. This sequence joins TRBV7-9 and TRBJ1-2; D is unresolved. The germline V gene encodes CDR1 SEHNR and CDR2 FQNEAQ (reference sequence). The CDR3 runs to 13 residues. The V and J ends lost 1 base and 4 bases respectively, with 7 bases between them.